This TCR beta chain was recovered during a study of OX40 agonist ivuxolimab in advanced cancers. Overall study: Prior anti-PD-1, anti-PD-L1 or anti-CTLA-4 therapy did not bar entry, and roughly 40% had some. General study results and limits: Low normalized T-cell clonal expansion was additionally recorded for some nonresponders. Researchers report that CD8+ T cells had, on average, more expanded clones than CD4+.

Sequenced by immunoSEQ multiplex PCR; TCRdb stores in-frame clones only, minus some. The data show 71,000 or so clones, more than 70% seen once. Baseline was the first blood sampling point, followed by cycle 4 day 1 and cycle 7 day 1. V shed 2 bases and J shed 5 bases, with 12 bases lying between them. Per germline, CDR1 MGHRA and CDR2 YSYEKL. This CDR3 region has 15 residues. This clone turned up a few times. Its antigen is not known. Material: CD4+ or CD8+ T cells sorted from blood, obtained in a trial of the OX40 agonist ivuxolimab. This clonotype was sampled from an adult with an advanced solid tumor such as melanoma, head and neck, liver or kidney cancer. V usage is TRBV4-1 and J usage is TRBJ1-4; possible D gene TRBD1, 5 bases. In DNA form, the CDR3 reads TGCGCCAGCAGCCAAACCCTGGCAGGGAATGAAAAACTGTTTTTT. It is translated as CASSQTLAGNEKLFF.